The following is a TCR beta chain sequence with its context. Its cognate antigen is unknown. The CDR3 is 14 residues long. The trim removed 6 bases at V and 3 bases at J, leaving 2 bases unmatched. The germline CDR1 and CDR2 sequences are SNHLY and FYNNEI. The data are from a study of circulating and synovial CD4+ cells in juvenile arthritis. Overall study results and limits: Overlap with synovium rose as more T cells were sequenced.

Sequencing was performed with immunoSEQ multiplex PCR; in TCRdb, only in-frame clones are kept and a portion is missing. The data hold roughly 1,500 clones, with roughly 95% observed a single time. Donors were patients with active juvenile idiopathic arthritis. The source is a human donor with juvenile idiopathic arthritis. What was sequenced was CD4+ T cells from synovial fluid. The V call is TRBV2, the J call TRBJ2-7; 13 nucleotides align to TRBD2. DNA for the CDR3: TGTGCCAGCAGGCGGACTAGCGGGAGCTACGAGCAGTACTTC. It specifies CASRRTSGSYEQYF.